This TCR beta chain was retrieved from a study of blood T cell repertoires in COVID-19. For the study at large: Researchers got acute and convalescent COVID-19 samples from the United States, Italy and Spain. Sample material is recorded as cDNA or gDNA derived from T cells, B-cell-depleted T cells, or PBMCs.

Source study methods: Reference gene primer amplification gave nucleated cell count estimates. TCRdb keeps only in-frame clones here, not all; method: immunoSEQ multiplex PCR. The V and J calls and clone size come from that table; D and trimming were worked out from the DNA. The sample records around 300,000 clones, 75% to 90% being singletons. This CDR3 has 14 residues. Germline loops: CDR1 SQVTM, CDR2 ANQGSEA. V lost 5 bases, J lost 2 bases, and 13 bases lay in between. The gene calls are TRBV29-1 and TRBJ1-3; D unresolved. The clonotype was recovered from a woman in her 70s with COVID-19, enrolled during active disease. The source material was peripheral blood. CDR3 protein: CSVLMAPPGNTIYF. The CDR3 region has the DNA TGCAGCGTTTTGATGGCACCCCCTGGAAACACCATATATTTT.